The following is a T cell receptor (beta chain) sequence with its context. Its antigen is not known. These data are taken from a study of T cell responses to AZD1222 COVID-19 vaccine. The study, taken as a whole, reports: Spike regions recognized by vaccine-associated CD4 TCRs spanned the protein, led by 160-218 and 743-854. Nearly half of unique spike-specific TCRs reportedly avoided B.1.351 and B.1.1.7 mutated regions. It should be noted that donors were predominantly white British and more often female, and clonal diversity was possibly underestimated. At study baseline, merely five or six AZD1222 recipients were seropositive.

Assay: immunoSEQ multiplex PCR; the TCRdb copy retains only in-frame clones and omits some. The table lists 60,000 to 85,000 clones, more than 75% of them singletons. V was clipped by 6 bases and J by 3 bases, with 19 bases between them. This CDR3 contains 15 residues. Germline CDR1 SGDLS, CDR2 YYNGEE. The sequence came from an adult who received the MenACWY meningococcal vaccine as a control. The specimen was peripheral blood, collected 28 days after the second dose of the MenACWY control vaccine. The chain is built from TRBV9 and TRBJ2-7; perhaps TRBD2 as D (5 bases). The CDR3 region is CASTPAGEGGYEQYF. The CDR3 DNA sequence: TGTGCCAGCACCCCCGCTGGCGAAGGAGGCTACGAGCAGTACTTC.